This T cell receptor (beta chain) came from a study of beta chain features in type 1 diabetes. Populations obtained by sorting all exceeded 95% purity. This clone has just a few counts. Its cognate antigen is unknown. This CDR3 is 13 amino acids long. Germline loops: CDR1 SGHNT, CDR2 YENEEA. Study-wide results and caveats: Type 1 diabetes patients had moderately but significantly shorter TCRB CDR3s in all four CD4+ subsets.

Expressed TCRB transcripts were sequenced because the entire RNA isolate underwent reverse transcription. Sequenced by immunoSEQ multiplex PCR; TCRdb stores in-frame clones only, minus some. The data contain under 130,000 clones, 25% to 35% of them singletons. The source material was central memory CD4+ T cells from blood. The genes are TRBV11-3 and TRBJ2-1; 9 bases fit TRBD2. This clonotype originated in a woman between 18 and 30 years old with type 1 diabetes. CDR3 coding DNA: TGTGCTGTTAGCGGGGGTCCCTTCAATGAGCAGTTCTTC. Its protein is CAVSGGPFNEQFF. Combining the CDR3 with reference TRBV11-3 and TRBJ2-1 gives the whole variable domain EAGVVQSPRYKIIEKKQPVAFWCNPISGHNTLYWYLQNLGQGPELLIRYENEEAVDDSQLPKDRFSAERLKGVDSTLKIQPAELGDSAVYLCAVSGGPFNEQFFGPGTRLTVL.